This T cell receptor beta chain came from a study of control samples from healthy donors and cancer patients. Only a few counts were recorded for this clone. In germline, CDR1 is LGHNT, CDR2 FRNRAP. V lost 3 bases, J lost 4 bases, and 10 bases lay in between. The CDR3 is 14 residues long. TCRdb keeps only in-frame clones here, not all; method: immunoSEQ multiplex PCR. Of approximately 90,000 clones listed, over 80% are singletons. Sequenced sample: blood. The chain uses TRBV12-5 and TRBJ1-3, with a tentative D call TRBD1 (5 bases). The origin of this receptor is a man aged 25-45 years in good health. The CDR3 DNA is TGTGCTAGTGGTTTAGGAGGGGTGGGAAACACCATATATTTT. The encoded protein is CASGLGGVGNTIYF.